This entry lists 5 T cell receptor beta chains sequenced from one sample in a study of blood T cell repertoires in COVID-19. Here immunoSEQ multiplex PCR was the method, and the copy in TCRdb shows in-frame clones only, minus some. Seen here are just under 100,000 clones, approximately 86% observed once, and the top ten hold 10% to 15%. The sequenced sample was peripheral blood. Every receptor here comes from a woman aged 60 to 75 in a cohort sampled during active or convalescent COVID-19.

The gene calls are TRBV7-2 and TRBJ1-4, with a possible D match to TRBD1 (6 bases). The CDR3 loop spans 14 amino acids. The V end lost 1 base, the J end lost 7 bases, and 10 bases lay between the germline ends. CDR1 is SGHTA, CDR2 FQGNSA, per germline. CDR3: CASSLEQGSEKLFF. The CDR3 nucleotides are TGTGCCAGCAGCTTAGAGCAGGGGAGTGAAAAACTGTTTTTT.

The chain couples TRBV11-2 to TRBJ2-5; 7 positions agree with TRBD1. The CDR3 length is 14 residues. Germline V gene data show CDR1 as SGHAT and CDR2 as FQNNGV. V was clipped by 5 bases and J by 4 bases; unmatched bases: 7. Here the CDR3 reads CASSLGSGGETQYF. CDR3 in DNA: TGTGCCAGCAGCCTGGGGTCAGGGGGAGAGACCCAGTACTTC.

The chain uses TRBV7-3 and TRBJ2-7; TRBD2 matches 14 bases. V shed 4 bases, J shed 9 bases, and the junction held 5 bases outside the gene matches. Per germline, CDR1 SGHTA and CDR2 FQGTGA. This CDR3 comprises 14 residues. In DNA form, the CDR3 reads TGTGCCAGCAGCTCGGGACTAGCGGGAGAAGGGCAGTACTTC. Translation: CASSSGLAGEGQYF.

This chain connects TRBV2 to TRBJ1-2; D not resolved. The CDR3 extends over 16 amino acids. Trimming shortened V by 5 bases and J by 5 bases, and 21 bases separated the two germline ends. Per germline, CDR1 SNHLY and CDR2 FYNNEI. The CDR3 spells CASSKDSGVQLYGYTF. DNA for the CDR3: TGTGCCAGCAGTAAGGATTCCGGGGTGCAATTATATGGCTACACCTTC. Combining the CDR3 with reference TRBV2 and TRBJ1-2 gives the whole variable domain EPEVTQTPSHQVTQMGQEVILRCVPISNHLYFYWYRQILGQKVEFLVSFYNNEISEKSEIFDDQFSVERPDGSNFTLKIRSTKLEDSAMYFCASSKDSGVQLYGYTFGSGTRLTVV.

The V call is TRBV2, the J call TRBJ1-5; 7 bases agree with TRBD1. The CDR3 length is 15 residues. CDR1 is SNHLY, CDR2 FYNNEI, per germline. The junction had 5 bases not matched to a gene; V was cut back by 6 bases and J by 0 bases. The CDR3 DNA reads as TGTGCCAGCAGGACGGACAGGTCTAGCAATCAGCCCCAGCATTTT. Residues: CASRTDRSSNQPQHF.